The source of this T cell receptor (beta chain) is a study of regulatory T cells in long-lasting Graves disease. Overall study context: Patients newly diagnosed with Graves' had been on antithyroid drugs for under 3 months.

With iRepertoire HTBI primers and Arm-PCR of CDR3 regions, TCR beta libraries were built. How the authors handled the data: Taken together, the samples had around 66 TRBV and more than twelve TRBJ segments identified. TCRdb re-derived calls from the multiplex PCR reads in MiXCR, one entry per CDR3 protein. The V and J calls, along with clone size, are taken from TCRdb and not from the paper's own processing. Of about 530,000 distinct CDR3 sequences detected, about 16% appear once; the ten largest clones hold about 25%. This clonotype was recorded many times. Time point here: newly diagnosed GD, antithyroid drugs for less than 3 months. PBMCs provided the RNA from which the TCR library was made. There are 15 residues in the CDR3. V dropped 6 bases and J dropped 3; count of bases not matched to a gene: 3. The same sample was also used in a study of T cells in Graves' hyperthyroidism and ophthalmopathy. As that study records: Newly diagnosed patients aged 18 to 65 had hyperthyroidism of under 2 months' duration. Using 13 V-J features, a model discriminated ophthalmopathy from stable hyperthyroidism.

This chain connects TRBV12-3 or TRBV12-4 to TRBJ1-5; 12 bases agree with TRBD1. This sample comprised peripheral blood mononuclear cells (PBMCs), obtained at new diagnosis, from a patient treated with antithyroid drugs. This TCR came from a woman aged 35 to 60 with Graves disease. CDR3 sequence: CASSGTGGDNQPQHF. CDR3 DNA: TGTGCCAGCAGCGGGACAGGGGGCGACAATCAGCCCCAGCATTTT.